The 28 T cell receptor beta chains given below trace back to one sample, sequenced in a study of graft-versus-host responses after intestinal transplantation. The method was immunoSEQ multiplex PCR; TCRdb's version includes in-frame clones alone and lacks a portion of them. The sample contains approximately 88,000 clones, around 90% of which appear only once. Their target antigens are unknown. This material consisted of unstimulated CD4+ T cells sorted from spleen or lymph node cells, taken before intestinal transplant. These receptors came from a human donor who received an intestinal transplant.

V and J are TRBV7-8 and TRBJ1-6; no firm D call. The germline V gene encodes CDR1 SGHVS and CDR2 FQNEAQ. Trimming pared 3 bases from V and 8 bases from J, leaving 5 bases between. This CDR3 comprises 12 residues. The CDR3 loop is CASSFLHSPLHF. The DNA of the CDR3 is TGTGCCAGCAGCTTTCTTCATTCACCCCTCCACTTT.

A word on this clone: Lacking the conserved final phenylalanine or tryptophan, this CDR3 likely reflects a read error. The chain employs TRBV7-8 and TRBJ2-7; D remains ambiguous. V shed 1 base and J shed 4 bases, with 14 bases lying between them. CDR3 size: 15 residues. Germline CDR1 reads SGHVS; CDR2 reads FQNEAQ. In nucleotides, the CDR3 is TGTGCCAGCAGCTTAGGTCTAGTAGGCTCGTACGAGCAGTACCTC. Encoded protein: CASSLGLVGSYEQYL.

In DNA form, the CDR3 reads TGTGCCAGCTTGTATTACAATGAGCAGTTCTTC. Its protein is CASLYYNEQFF. V gene TRBV2 combines with J gene TRBJ2-1, with D unresolved. Germline CDR1 reads SNHLY; CDR2 reads FYNNEI. Trimming removed 8 bases at V and 4 bases at J, with 6 bases between. The CDR3 has 11 amino acids. The full variable domain, its missing parts supplied by reference TRBV2 and TRBJ2-1, is EPEVTQTPSHQVTQMGQEVILRCVPISNHLYFYWYRQILGQKVEFLVSFYNNEISEKSEIFDDQFSVERPDGSNFTLKIRSTKLEDSAMYFCASLYYNEQFFGPGTRLTVL.

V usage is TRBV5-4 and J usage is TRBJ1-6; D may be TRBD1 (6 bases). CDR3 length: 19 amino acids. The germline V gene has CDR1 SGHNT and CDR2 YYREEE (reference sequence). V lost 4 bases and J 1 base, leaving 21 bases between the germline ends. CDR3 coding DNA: TGTGCCAGCAGCGATCGCGACAGGCCTAATAGGTCCTATAATTCACCCCTCCACTTT. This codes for CASSDRDRPNRSYNSPLHF.

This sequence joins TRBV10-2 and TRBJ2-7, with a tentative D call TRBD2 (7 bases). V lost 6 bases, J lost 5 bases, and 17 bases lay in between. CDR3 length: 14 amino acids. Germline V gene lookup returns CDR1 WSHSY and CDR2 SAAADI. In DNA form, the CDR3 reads TGCGCCAGCAGGGGGTGGGGGGGCGGCGACGAGCAGTACTTC. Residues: CASRGWGGGDEQYF.

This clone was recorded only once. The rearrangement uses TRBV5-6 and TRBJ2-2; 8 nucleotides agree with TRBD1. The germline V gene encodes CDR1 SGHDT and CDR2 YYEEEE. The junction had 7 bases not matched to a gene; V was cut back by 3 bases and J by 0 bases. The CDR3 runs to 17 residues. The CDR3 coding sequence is TGTGCCAGCAGCTCGCCACGGACAGGGTCGAACACCGGGGAGCTGTTTTTT. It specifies CASSSPRTGSNTGELFF. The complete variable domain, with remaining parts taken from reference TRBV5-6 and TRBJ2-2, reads DAGVTQSPTHLIKTRGQQVTLRCSPKSGHDTVSWYQQALGQGPQFIFQYYEEEERQRGNFPDRFSGHQFPNYSSELNVNALLLGDSALYLCASSSPRTGSNTGELFFGEGSRLTVL.

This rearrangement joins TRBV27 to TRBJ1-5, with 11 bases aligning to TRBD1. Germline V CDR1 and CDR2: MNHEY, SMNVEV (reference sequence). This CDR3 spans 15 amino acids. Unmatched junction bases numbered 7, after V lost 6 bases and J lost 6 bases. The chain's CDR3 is CASSPGTGGTQPQHF. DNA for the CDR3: TGTGCCAGCAGCCCCGGGACAGGGGGGACTCAGCCCCAGCATTTT.

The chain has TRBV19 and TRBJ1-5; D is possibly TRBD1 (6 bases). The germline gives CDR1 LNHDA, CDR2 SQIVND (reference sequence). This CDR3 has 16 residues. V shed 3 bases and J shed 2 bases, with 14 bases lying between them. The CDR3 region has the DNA TGTGCCAGTAGTATCGCAAGGGGGTTAGGCAATCAGCCCCAGCATTTT. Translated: CASSIARGLGNQPQHF.

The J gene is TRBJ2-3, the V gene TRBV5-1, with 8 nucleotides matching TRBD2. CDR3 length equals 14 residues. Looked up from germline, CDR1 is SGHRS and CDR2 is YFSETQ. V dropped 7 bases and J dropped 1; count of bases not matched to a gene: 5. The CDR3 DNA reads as TGCGCCAGCGGGCGGGGGGCTGGCACAGATACGCAGTATTTT. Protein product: CASGRGAGTDTQYF.

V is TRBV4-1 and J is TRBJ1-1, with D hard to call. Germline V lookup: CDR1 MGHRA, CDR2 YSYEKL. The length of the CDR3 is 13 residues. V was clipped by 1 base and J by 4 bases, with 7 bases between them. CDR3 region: CASSQGAGTEAFF. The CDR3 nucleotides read TGCGCCAGCAGCCAAGGGGCGGGCACTGAAGCTTTCTTT.

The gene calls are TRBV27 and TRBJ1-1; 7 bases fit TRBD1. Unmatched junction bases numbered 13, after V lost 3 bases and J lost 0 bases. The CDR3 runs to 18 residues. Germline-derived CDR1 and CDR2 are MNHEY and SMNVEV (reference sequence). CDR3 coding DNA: TGTGCCAGCAGTTTTAGGGGGCCACTGGACAGATTGAACACTGAAGCTTTCTTT. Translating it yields CASSFRGPLDRLNTEAFF.

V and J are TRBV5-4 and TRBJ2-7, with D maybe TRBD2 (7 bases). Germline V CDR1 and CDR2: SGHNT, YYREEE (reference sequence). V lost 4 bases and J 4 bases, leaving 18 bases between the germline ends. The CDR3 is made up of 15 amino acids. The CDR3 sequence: CASSVGGGVSYEQYF. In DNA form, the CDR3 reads TGTGCCAGCAGCGTGGGGGGGGGCGTAAGTTACGAGCAGTACTTC.

CDR3 coding DNA: TGTGCCAGCTCGTCCGACAGCCTTGGAAACACCATATATTTT. Protein sequence: CASSSDSLGNTIYF. V and J are TRBV18 and TRBJ1-3; D may be TRBD1 (5 bases). Germline values: CDR1 KGHSH, CDR2 LQKENI. V lost 6 bases to trimming and J lost 3 bases, with 12 bases between them. There are 14 residues in the CDR3.

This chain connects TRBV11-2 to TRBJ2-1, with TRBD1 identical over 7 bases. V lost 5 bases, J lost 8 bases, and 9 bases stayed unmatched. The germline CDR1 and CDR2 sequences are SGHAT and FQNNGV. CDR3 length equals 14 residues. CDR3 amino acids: CASSPTRDSYEQFF. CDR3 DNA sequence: TGTGCCAGCAGCCCTACCAGGGACAGCTATGAGCAGTTCTTC.

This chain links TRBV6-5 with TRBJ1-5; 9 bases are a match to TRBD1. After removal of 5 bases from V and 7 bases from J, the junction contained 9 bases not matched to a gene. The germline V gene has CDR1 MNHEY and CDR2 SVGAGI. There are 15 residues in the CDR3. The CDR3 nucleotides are TGTGCCAGCAGTCCCGACAGGGGGTACGGACAGCCCCAGCATTTT. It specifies CASSPDRGYGQPQHF.

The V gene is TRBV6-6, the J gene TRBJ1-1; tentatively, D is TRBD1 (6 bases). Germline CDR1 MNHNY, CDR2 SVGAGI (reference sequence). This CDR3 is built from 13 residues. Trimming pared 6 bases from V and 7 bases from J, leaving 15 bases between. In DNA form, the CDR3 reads TGTGCCAGCAGCTTCGGACAGTGGTTTGAAGCTTTCTTT. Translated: CASSFGQWFEAFF.

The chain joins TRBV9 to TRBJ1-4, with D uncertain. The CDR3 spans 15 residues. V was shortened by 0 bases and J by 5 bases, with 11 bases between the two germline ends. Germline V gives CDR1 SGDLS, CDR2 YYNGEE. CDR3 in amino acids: CASSVDEGENEKLFF. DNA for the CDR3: TGTGCCAGCAGCGTAGATGAGGGCGAGAATGAAAAACTGTTTTTT.

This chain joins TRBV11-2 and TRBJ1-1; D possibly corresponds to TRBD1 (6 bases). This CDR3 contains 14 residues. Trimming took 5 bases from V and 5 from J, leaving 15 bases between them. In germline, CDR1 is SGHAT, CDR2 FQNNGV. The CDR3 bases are TGTGCCAGCAGCCCACCGACAGGAGAGACTGAAGCTTTCTTT. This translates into CASSPPTGETEAFF. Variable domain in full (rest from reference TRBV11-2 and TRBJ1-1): EAGVAQSPRYKIIEKRQSVAFWCNPISGHATLYWYQQILGQGPKLLIQFQNNGVVDDSQLPKDRFSAERLKGVDSTLKIQPAKLEDSAVYLCASSPPTGETEAFFGQGTRLTVV.

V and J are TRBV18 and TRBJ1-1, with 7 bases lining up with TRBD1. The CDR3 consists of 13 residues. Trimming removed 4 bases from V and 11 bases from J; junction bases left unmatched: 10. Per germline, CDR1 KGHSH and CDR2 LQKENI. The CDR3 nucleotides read TGTGCCAGCTCACAAGGACAGGCTACAGGGGCTTTCTTT. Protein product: CASSQGQATGAFF. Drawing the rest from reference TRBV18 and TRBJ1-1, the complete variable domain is NAGVMQNPRHLVRRRGQEARLRCSPMKGHSHVYWYRQLPEEGLKFMVYLQKENIIDESGMPKERFSAEFPKEGPSILRIQQVVRGDSAAYFCASSQGQATGAFFGQGTRLTVV.

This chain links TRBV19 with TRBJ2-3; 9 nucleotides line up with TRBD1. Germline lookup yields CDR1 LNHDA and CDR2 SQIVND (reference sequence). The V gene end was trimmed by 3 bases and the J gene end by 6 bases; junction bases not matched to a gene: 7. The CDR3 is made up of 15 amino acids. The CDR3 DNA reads TGTGCCAGTAGTATGGGGGGACAGGGATGGGATACGCAGTATTTT. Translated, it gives CASSMGGQGWDTQYF.

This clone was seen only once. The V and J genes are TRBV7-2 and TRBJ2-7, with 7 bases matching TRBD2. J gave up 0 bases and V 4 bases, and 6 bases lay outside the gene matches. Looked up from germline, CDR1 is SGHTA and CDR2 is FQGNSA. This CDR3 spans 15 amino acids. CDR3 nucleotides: TGTGCCAGCAGCTCACTAGCGCAGAGCTCCTACGAGCAGTACTTC. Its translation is CASSSLAQSSYEQYF.

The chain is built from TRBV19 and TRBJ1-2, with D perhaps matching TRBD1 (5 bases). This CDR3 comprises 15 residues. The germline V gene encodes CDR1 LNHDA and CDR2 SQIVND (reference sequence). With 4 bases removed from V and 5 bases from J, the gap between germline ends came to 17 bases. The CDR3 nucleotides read TGTGCCAGTAGTACCTCGGCAGGGCAACGGTATGGCTACACCTTC. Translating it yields CASSTSAGQRYGYTF. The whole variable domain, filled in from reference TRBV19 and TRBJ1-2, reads DGGITQSPKYLFRKEGQNVTLSCEQNLNHDAMYWYRQDPGQGLRLIYYSQIVNDFQKGDIAEGYSVSREKKESFPLTVTSAQKNPTAFYLCASSTSAGQRYGYTFGSGTRLTVV.

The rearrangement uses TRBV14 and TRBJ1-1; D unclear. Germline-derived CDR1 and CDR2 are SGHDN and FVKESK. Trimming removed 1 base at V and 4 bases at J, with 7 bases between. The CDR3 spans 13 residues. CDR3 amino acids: CASSQGRGTEAFF. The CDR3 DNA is TGTGCCAGCAGCCAAGGACGCGGCACTGAAGCTTTCTTT.

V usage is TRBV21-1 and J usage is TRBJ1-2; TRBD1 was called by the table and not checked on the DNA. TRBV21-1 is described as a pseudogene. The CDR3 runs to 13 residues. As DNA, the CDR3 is TGTGCCAGCAGCTCCCGGGACAGGGCAGGCTACACCTTC. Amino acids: CASSSRDRAGYTF.

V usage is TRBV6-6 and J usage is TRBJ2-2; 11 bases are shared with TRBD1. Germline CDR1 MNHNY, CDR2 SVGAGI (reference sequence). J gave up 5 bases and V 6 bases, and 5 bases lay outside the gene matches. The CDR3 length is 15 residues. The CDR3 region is CASRPRDRGTGELFF. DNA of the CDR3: TGTGCCAGCAGACCCCGGGACAGGGGGACCGGGGAGCTGTTTTTT.

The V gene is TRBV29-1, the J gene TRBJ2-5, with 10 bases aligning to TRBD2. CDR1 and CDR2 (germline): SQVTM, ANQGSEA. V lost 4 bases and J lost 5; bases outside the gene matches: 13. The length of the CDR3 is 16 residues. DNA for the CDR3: TGCAGCGTTGCCCCCTACTCTAGCGGGGGAGGGGAGACCCAGTACTTC. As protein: CSVAPYSSGGGETQYF.

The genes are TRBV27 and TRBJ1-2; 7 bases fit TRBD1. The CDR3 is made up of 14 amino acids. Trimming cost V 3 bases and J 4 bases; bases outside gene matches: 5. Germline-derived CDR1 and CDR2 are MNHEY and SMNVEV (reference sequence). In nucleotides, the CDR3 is TGTGCCAGCAGTTTGGGACAGCCCTTCTATGGCTACACCTTC. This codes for CASSLGQPFYGYTF.

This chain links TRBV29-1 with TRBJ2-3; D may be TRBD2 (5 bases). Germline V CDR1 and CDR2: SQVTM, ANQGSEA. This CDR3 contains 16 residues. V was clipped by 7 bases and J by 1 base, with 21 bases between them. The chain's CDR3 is CSAKKWAVGGTDTQYF. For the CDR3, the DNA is TGCAGCGCTAAAAAGTGGGCGGTCGGGGGCACAGATACGCAGTATTTT.